The T cell receptor (beta chain) described here comes from a study of blood T cell repertoires in COVID-19. Background on the study: The United States, Italy and Spain were the sources of the acute and convalescent COVID-19 samples.

Germline values: CDR1 KGHSH, CDR2 LQKENI. The ends lost 7 bases at V and 3 bases at J; junction bases unmatched: 4. The CDR3 has 14 amino acids. Profiling relied on immunoSEQ multiplex PCR, and the TCRdb table lists in-frame clones only, not all of them. The sample lists about 250,000 clones, approximately 82% occurring once. The receptor's source is a man at least 80 years old with acute or convalescent COVID-19. This chain joins TRBV18 and TRBJ2-2; TRBD2 aligns across 8 bases. What was sequenced was peripheral blood. CDR3 amino acids: CASLPGLDTGELFF. The CDR3 DNA reads TGTGCCAGCTTACCGGGACTAGACACCGGGGAGCTGTTTTTT.